Described below is a single TCR beta chain sequence and its context. Some clones are missing from TCRdb's copy, which holds only in-frame ones; the method was immunoSEQ multiplex PCR. The repertoire holds 380,000 or so clones, with 88% as singletons. The data stem from a study of Ad26.COV2.S vaccination and SARS-CoV-2 variants. Described treatment: approximately 18 received Ad26.COV2.S at low or high dose, single or two shots; about 5 received placebo; per-sample allocation not given. Material that was analyzed had been drawn on day 63 after the first vaccine or placebo injection. This TCR was sampled from a person between 18 and 59 years old who received the Ad26.COV2.S COVID-19 vaccine or a placebo. The sample in question was peripheral blood, obtained in a trial of Ad26.COV2.S vaccine versus placebo.

CDR3 region: CASSLLIQGKSPLHF. The CDR3 DNA follows: TGTGCCAGCAGTTTATTGATACAGGGAAAATCACCCCTCCACTTT. The gene calls are TRBV28 and TRBJ1-6; weak D call: TRBD1 (6 bases). This CDR3 contains 15 residues. Per the germline V gene, CDR1 is MDHEN and CDR2 is SYDVKM. V lost 1 base and J lost 10, with 14 bases in between.